This T cell receptor beta chain appears in the sequencing data of a study of blood T cell repertoires in COVID-19 (dated by TCRdb to 2020 to 2021). Study-level background: Collaborator samples came from the United States, Italy and Spain and covered acute and convalescent phases of COVID-19. Where available, HLA class I and class II types were obtained from metadata supplied by the sample provider rather than from assay-based typing. Deeply sampled blood TCRbeta repertoires from subjects exposed to, actively infected with, or recovered from COVID-19 were included in the dataset. The samples were drawn from two sources: the first 160 participants of the ongoing ImmuneRACE study, and 1,000 to 1,500 subjects contributed by 6 global collaborators. The repertoires were released in a freely available public database meant as a resource for research on the immune response to SARS-CoV-2. Sample metadata almost always included a de-identified subject ID, COVID-19 status, age in years and sex. The material from the prospective study consisted of cDNA or gDNA derived from T cells, B-cell-depleted T cells, or PBMCs.

Details on this clone: Its antigen is currently not known. Base qualities are missing; no much larger clone stands one base away.

TCRbeta CDR3 regions were amplified from genomic DNA using the immunoSEQ Assay, a bias-controlled multiplex PCR. The study's own analysis went as follows. The number of nucleated cells in each sample was estimated by amplification of reference gene primers within the assay. To quantify the absolute abundance of each unique TCRbeta CDR3 rearrangement, sequence reads were collapsed and filtered. Productive Simpson clonality was computed per sample as the square root of Simpson's diversity index over productive rearrangements. The table was pulled from immuneACCESS by TCRdb, which kept in-frame rearrangements only. Such tables lose some clones; where checked, under half of the loss comes from unresolved V genes, and the rest has no known cause. V, J and clone size are those of that table, while D and trimming were read from the DNA. This sample has fewer than 35,000 clones in its table, and around 90% of those were observed once. The top ten constitute approximately 13% of the sample.

Each collaborating institution followed its own protocols to collect whole blood in K2EDTA tubes. For TCRbeta analysis, collaborator samples were shipped as frozen whole blood, as isolated PBMCs, or as DNA extracted from either sample type. From a lookup of the germline V gene, CDR1 and CDR2 are MGHRA and YSYEKL. V loses 3 bases, J loses 4 bases, and the germline ends lie 15 bases apart. Its CDR3 holds 16 amino acids, cysteine through phenylalanine. The DNA shown is the 48-base CDR3, in frame from base 1. General conclusions and limits of the study: How much clinical and demographic metadata was included differed by source and by participant, and the metadata was provided uncurated.

The sample taken for sequencing was peripheral blood. The TCR was taken from a human donor in a cohort sampled during active COVID-19. The donor label of this sample is uncertain. The sequence links TRBV4-1 to TRBJ2-2; a weak D assignment points to TRBD2 (6 bases agree). The CDR3 loop reads CASSQGGAPGTGELFF. Read as DNA, the sequence is TGCGCCAGCAGCCAGGGGGGAGCACCGGGCACCGGGGAGCTGTTTTTT.